These T cell receptor beta chains were read from a single sample in a study of PD-1 blockade in classical Hodgkin lymphoma. Sequencing used immunoSEQ multiplex PCR; TCRdb keeps in-frame clones, though not all of them. The data contain roughly 150,000 clones, 78% of them seen just once; the ten biggest clones take up roughly 9.2%. The sample here was peripheral blood mononuclear cells (PBMCs), taken before the second cycle of nivolumab. The source is a human donor with classical Hodgkin lymphoma. CDR3s include the opening cysteine and the closing phenylalanine or tryptophan. Only some rows state a clone size, as once, few, many or a class for expanded clones.

>TRBV11-3|.|13
CASSFGARYEQYF
>TRBV5-4|few|15
CASSPGTSGGGTQYF
>TRBV19|.|17
CASSYSPPGGSYNEQFF
>TRBV5-5|.|16
CASSLVGGTGLYGYTF
>TRBV7-2|.|15
CASRSDWGPFYGYTF
>TRBV5-4|.|15
CASSLGGATYNEQFF
>TRBV23-1|.|12
CASSQFRQPQHF
>TRBV11-1|.|15
CASSYTEGTYNEQFF
>TRBV10-3|.|13
CAISGGVGQPQHF
>TRBV28|.|11
CASSLRTEAFF
>TRBV28|.|13
CASSETGPYEQYF
>TRBV30|.|14
CAWSLNSQFYGYTF
>TRBV5-1|.|12
CASSATAYEQYF
>TRBV7-9|.|13
CASSLGGQDGYTF
>TRBV18|.|16
CASSPRSGGAGNEQFF
>TRBV5-6|.|13
CASSWDRGSEQFF
>TRBV5-1|.|15
CASSLRGPSTDTQYF
>TRBV7-9|.|13
CASSFEVLTEAFF
>TRBV7-2|.|17
CASSRTSGGGEVNEQFF
>TRBV6-6|.|13
CASSRSENQPQHF
>TRBV7-7|.|14
CASSLRQGGNEQFF
>TRBV28|.|12
CASSLNLLPQHF
>TRBV7-2|.|14
CASSLRGRRNTIYF
>TRBV5-4|.|12
CASSLAPYEQYF
>TRBV29-1|.|12
CSVSGYVTEAFF
>TRBV28|.|14
CASSSSGTAYEQYF
>TRBV19|.|14
CASSRQGSYNEQFF
>TRBV5-1|.|15
CASSRPGGGGSEAFF
>TRBV19|.|12
CASQGDYTEAFF
>TRBV12-5|.|14
CASGFGQGYYGYTF
>TRBV7-9|.|15
CASSPRTGVNYGYTF
>TRBV28|.|12
CASSLNYQPQHF
>TRBV10-3|.|15
CAIKASGGSTDTQYF
>TRBV27|.|14
CASSFPGLTDTQYF
>TRBV7-9|.|14
CASSPQTANTEAFF
>TRBV27|.|14
CASSPRPQGYGYTF
>TRBV5-6|few|12
CASRDRNTEAFF
>TRBV28|few|13
CASSLWDRGRAFF
>TRBV11-3|.|16
CASSLGAARNTGELFF
>TRBV30|.|16
CASTRVLDITNYGYTF
>TRBV10-2|.|15
CASGNSGGFTGELFF
>TRBV6-6|.|13
CASSLQTNYGYTF
>TRBV12-2|.|14
CASRGEGGNYGYTF
>TRBV28|few|17
CASSFGVQSSGKETQYF
>TRBV5-5|.|13
CASSWLQGGEQYF
>TRBV2|.|13
CASSDGSWNIQYF
>TRBV2|.|15
CASSEWGATNEKLFF
>TRBV6-5|.|13
CASSSYRGQPQHF
>TRBV19|once|13
CASSSGPTYEQYF
>TRBV11-2|.|18
CASSSGVGPPLSYNEQFF
>TRBV7-2|once|18
CASSSNGRGGRSYNEQFF
>TRBV7-9|.|19
CASSLAKILTVSGANVLTF
>TRBV19|.|14
CASSRIYSNQPQHF
>TRBV27|.|14
CASMPGTSEAEQYF
>TRBV29-1|.|15
CSVEDRTLMKNIQYF
>TRBV21-1|once|16
CASSTRFGTGDEKLFF
>TRBV21-1|.|16
CASSREWGALGYGYTF